This TCR beta chain was sequenced during a study of high-grade serous ovarian cancer treatment subgroups. Study observations and caveats: Clonal relatedness tracked neoantigen level, and by trend copy number and mutation load. CDR1 and CDR2 were left unanalyzed; analyses focused on CDR3. Same-patient tumor repertoires overlapped at roughly 0.095 to 0.8; different patients barely overlapped. These tumor repertoires lack spatial information from bulk sequencing.

Tumor samples were taken before definitive surgery or chemotherapy. The data were produced by immunoSEQ multiplex PCR, yet TCRdb's version contains in-frame clones alone and is incomplete. The data contain some 520 clones, under 80% of them seen just once; the ten biggest clones take up about 10%. For this clone: The target antigen is unknown.

The TCR sequence derives from a human donor with high-grade serous ovarian cancer. Sequenced material: tumor tissue.

The CDR3 DNA is TGTGCCAGCAGGACAGGTTTAGGTTCACCCCTCCACTTT. As protein: CASRTGLGSPLHF. The chain joins TRBV25-1 to TRBJ1-6; a weak D match, TRBD1 (6 bases). Trimming shortened V by 6 bases and J by 9 bases, and 12 bases separated the two germline ends. The germline CDR1 and CDR2 sequences are MGHDK and SYGVNS. This CDR3 region has 13 residues.